A selection of T cell receptor beta chains follows, all from one sample in a study of identifying expanded T cells in peripheral blood. The assay was immunoSEQ multiplex PCR, and TCRdb's table has in-frame clones only and misses some. This table holds over 100,000 clones, roughly nine tenths found once. Sequenced input: blood. These receptors were collected from a person between 18 and 75 years old in good health. Both conserved end residues are part of each CDR3. The D gene is left open where the match is weak. Clone size is not always given. Where it is, it says once, few, many or a class for expanded clones.

d_gene: TRBD2; v_gene: TRBV9; abundance: NA; j_gene: TRBJ2-7; CDR3aa: CASSVSGRTDEQYF; CDR3nt: TGTGCCAGCAGCGTTAGCGGGAGGACCGACGAGCAGTACTTC
d_gene: NA; v_gene: TRBV7-8; abundance: NA; j_gene: TRBJ2-7; CDR3aa: CASSFRTGIYEQYF; CDR3nt: TGTGCCAGCAGCTTTAGGACCGGAATCTACGAGCAGTACTTC
d_gene: NA; v_gene: TRBV28; abundance: NA; j_gene: TRBJ1-5; CDR3aa: CASRESNQPQHF; CDR3nt: TGTGCCAGCAGGGAGAGCAATCAGCCCCAGCATTTT
d_gene: NA; v_gene: TRBV7-2; abundance: NA; j_gene: TRBJ2-7; CDR3aa: CASSLAAGDEQYF; CDR3nt: TGTGCCAGCAGCTTAGCGGCCGGGGACGAGCAGTACTTC
d_gene: NA; v_gene: TRBV12-5; abundance: NA; j_gene: TRBJ2-2; CDR3aa: CASGSGNTGELFF; CDR3nt: TGTGCTAGTGGTTCAGGGAACACCGGGGAGCTGTTTTTT
d_gene: NA; v_gene: TRBV4-1; abundance: NA; j_gene: TRBJ2-5; CDR3aa: CASSQLGVETQYF; CDR3nt: TGCGCCAGCAGCCAACTAGGGGTCGAGACCCAGTACTTC
d_gene: TRBD2; v_gene: TRBV11-2; abundance: NA; j_gene: TRBJ2-5; CDR3aa: CASSRTSGAQETQYF; CDR3nt: TGTGCCAGCAGCCGGACTAGCGGGGCCCAAGAGACCCAGTACTTC
d_gene: TRBD1; v_gene: TRBV5-1; abundance: once; j_gene: TRBJ2-2; CDR3aa: CASSREGQGGGWTGELFF; CDR3nt: TGCGCCAGCAGCCGTGAGGGACAGGGGGGCGGATGGACCGGGGAGCTGTTTTTT
d_gene: NA; v_gene: TRBV5-4; abundance: NA; j_gene: TRBJ2-5; CDR3aa: CASSLEAQETQYF; CDR3nt: TGTGCCAGCAGCTTGGAAGCACAAGAGACCCAGTACTTC
d_gene: NA; v_gene: TRBV7-3; abundance: NA; j_gene: TRBJ2-6; CDR3aa: CASSLGSGANVLTF; CDR3nt: TGTGCCAGCAGCTTAGGCTCTGGGGCCAACGTCCTGACTTTC
d_gene: TRBD1; v_gene: TRBV7-9; abundance: NA; j_gene: TRBJ2-1; CDR3aa: CASSLAITGGYNEQFF; CDR3nt: TGTGCCAGCAGCTTAGCCATCACAGGGGGCTACAATGAGCAGTTCTTC
d_gene: NA; v_gene: TRBV6-5; abundance: once; j_gene: TRBJ1-1; CDR3aa: CASSVLRYTEAFF; CDR3nt: TGTGCCAGCAGTGTGTTGAGGTACACTGAAGCTTTCTTT
d_gene: TRBD2; v_gene: TRBV4-1; abundance: NA; j_gene: TRBJ2-1; CDR3aa: CASSSGRRTSGVSSYNEQFF; CDR3nt: TGCGCCAGCAGCTCGGGACGCAGGACTAGCGGGGTGAGCTCCTACAATGAGCAGTTCTTC
d_gene: NA; v_gene: TRBV20-1; abundance: NA; j_gene: TRBJ1-2; CDR3aa: CSARQGYGYTF; CDR3nt: TGCAGTGCTAGACAGGGCTATGGCTACACCTTC
d_gene: TRBD2; v_gene: TRBV2; abundance: NA; j_gene: TRBJ2-1; CDR3aa: CASSTGLATNNEQFF; CDR3nt: TGTGCCAGCAGTACGGGACTAGCGACAAACAATGAGCAGTTCTTC
d_gene: NA; v_gene: TRBV27; abundance: NA; j_gene: TRBJ2-7; CDR3aa: CATRWTDSSYEQYF; CDR3nt: TGTGCCACCAGATGGACGGATAGCTCCTACGAGCAGTACTTC
d_gene: NA; v_gene: TRBV5-1; abundance: NA; j_gene: TRBJ2-7; CDR3aa: CASTRSGTDYGEQYF; CDR3nt: TGCGCCAGCACCCGATCCGGGACGGACTACGGCGAGCAGTACTTC
d_gene: TRBD1; v_gene: TRBV5-8; abundance: NA; j_gene: TRBJ2-5; CDR3aa: CASSPASGTVNQETQYF; CDR3nt: TGTGCCAGCAGCCCAGCCTCCGGGACAGTTAACCAAGAGACCCAGTACTTC
d_gene: TRBD1; v_gene: TRBV7-9; abundance: once; j_gene: TRBJ1-6; CDR3aa: CASSLAGTVDSPLHF; CDR3nt: TGTGCCAGCAGCTTAGCGGGGACAGTTGATTCACCCCTCCACTTT
d_gene: NA; v_gene: TRBV2; abundance: once; j_gene: TRBJ2-1; CDR3aa: CASSEDSSYNEQFF; CDR3nt: TGTGCCAGCAGTGAAGACAGTTCCTACAATGAGCAGTTCTTC
d_gene: NA; v_gene: TRBV7-3; abundance: NA; j_gene: TRBJ2-7; CDR3aa: CASSLSMVSGTYEQYF; CDR3nt: TGTGCCAGCAGCTTAAGTATGGTGTCGGGGACCTACGAGCAGTACTTC
d_gene: NA; v_gene: TRBV30; abundance: NA; j_gene: TRBJ1-5; CDR3aa: CAWSAREGLNQPQHF; CDR3nt: TGTGCCTGGAGTGCCCGGGAGGGGTTGAATCAGCCCCAGCATTTT
d_gene: TRBD1; v_gene: TRBV30; abundance: few; j_gene: TRBJ1-1; CDR3aa: CAWGSGRTGDAFF; CDR3nt: TGTGCCTGGGGCTCTGGTCGGACAGGGGATGCTTTCTTT
d_gene: NA; v_gene: TRBV6-6; abundance: NA; j_gene: TRBJ2-2; CDR3aa: CASSYRDSSTGELFF; CDR3nt: TGTGCCAGCAGTTACCGAGATTCGAGCACCGGGGAGCTGTTTTTT
d_gene: NA; v_gene: TRBV9; abundance: NA; j_gene: TRBJ2-3; CDR3aa: CASSGSAGWADTQYF; CDR3nt: TGTGCCAGCAGCGGATCCGCGGGGTGGGCAGATACGCAGTATTTT
d_gene: NA; v_gene: TRBV7-8; abundance: NA; j_gene: TRBJ1-1; CDR3aa: CASSLASGTEAFF; CDR3nt: TGTGCCAGCAGCTTAGCTTCCGGGACAGAAGCTTTCTTT
d_gene: NA; v_gene: TRBV6-6; abundance: NA; j_gene: TRBJ1-5; CDR3aa: CASSTFNRGNNQPQHF; CDR3nt: TGTGCCAGCAGTACCTTCAATCGGGGGAACAATCAGCCCCAGCATTTT
d_gene: TRBD2; v_gene: TRBV7-2; abundance: few; j_gene: TRBJ2-5; CDR3aa: CASSSGTSGGARWETQYF; CDR3nt: TGTGCCAGCAGCTCGGGGACTAGCGGGGGGGCGAGGTGGGAGACCCAGTACTTC
d_gene: NA; v_gene: TRBV5-6; abundance: NA; j_gene: TRBJ1-6; CDR3aa: CASSLVGEGSPLHF; CDR3nt: TGTGCCAGCAGCTTGGTGGGGGAGGGATCACCCCTCCACTTT
d_gene: NA; v_gene: TRBV7-3; abundance: NA; j_gene: TRBJ1-1; CDR3aa: CASSHAGNTEAFF; CDR3nt: TGTGCCAGCAGCCATGCAGGGAACACTGAAGCTTTCTTT
d_gene: NA; v_gene: TRBV5-1; abundance: NA; j_gene: TRBJ2-3; CDR3aa: CASSSAVVTTDTQYF; CDR3nt: TGCGCCAGCAGCTCGGCGGTGGTTACCACAGATACGCAGTATTTT
d_gene: NA; v_gene: TRBV30; abundance: NA; j_gene: TRBJ2-7; CDR3aa: CAWTDDTTYEQYF; CDR3nt: TGTGCCTGGACCGACGACACGACCTACGAGCAGTACTTC
d_gene: TRBD2; v_gene: TRBV7-9; abundance: NA; j_gene: TRBJ2-5; CDR3aa: CASSLNQRGGHETQYF; CDR3nt: TGTGCCAGCAGCTTAAACCAGCGGGGGGGCCATGAGACCCAGTACTTC
d_gene: NA; v_gene: TRBV5-5; abundance: once; j_gene: TRBJ2-4; CDR3aa: CASIRRSGAKNIQYF; CDR3nt: TGTGCCAGCATAAGGAGGAGTGGAGCCAAAAACATTCAGTACTTC
d_gene: NA; v_gene: TRBV19; abundance: NA; j_gene: TRBJ1-5; CDR3aa: CASSTGQYSNQPQHF; CDR3nt: TGTGCCAGTAGTACCGGACAGTATAGCAATCAGCCCCAGCATTTT
d_gene: NA; v_gene: TRBV14; abundance: NA; j_gene: TRBJ1-2; CDR3aa: CASSQVPGQRYGYTF; CDR3nt: TGTGCCAGCAGCCAAGTTCCAGGGCAAAGATATGGCTACACCTTC
d_gene: NA; v_gene: TRBV7-2; abundance: NA; j_gene: TRBJ2-5; CDR3aa: CASSRPGRYQETQYF; CDR3nt: TGTGCCAGCAGCAGGCCGGGACGTTACCAAGAGACCCAGTACTTC
d_gene: TRBD1; v_gene: TRBV7-2; abundance: once; j_gene: TRBJ1-5; CDR3aa: CASSLQGQGLQPQHF; CDR3nt: TGTGCCAGCAGCTTACAGGGACAGGGTCTTCAGCCCCAGCATTTT
d_gene: TRBD1; v_gene: TRBV10-1; abundance: NA; j_gene: TRBJ1-5; CDR3aa: CASSEQTGSQPQHF; CDR3nt: TGCGCCAGCAGTGAGCAGACAGGGAGTCAGCCCCAGCATTTT
d_gene: NA; v_gene: TRBV6-5; abundance: NA; j_gene: TRBJ1-1; CDR3aa: CASSTGLQAEAFF; CDR3nt: TGTGCCAGCAGCACGGGACTTCAAGCTGAAGCTTTCTTT
d_gene: TRBD1; v_gene: TRBV29-1; abundance: NA; j_gene: TRBJ1-5; CDR3aa: CSVGSPTGASQPQHF; CDR3nt: TGCAGCGTTGGGAGCCCAACAGGGGCAAGTCAGCCCCAGCATTTT
d_gene: TRBD1; v_gene: TRBV18; abundance: NA; j_gene: TRBJ2-7; CDR3aa: CASSPRRDRSYEQYF; CDR3nt: TGTGCCAGCTCACCACGTCGGGACAGATCCTACGAGCAGTACTTC
d_gene: NA; v_gene: TRBV9; abundance: NA; j_gene: TRBJ2-1; CDR3aa: CASSVEVEYNQFF; CDR3nt: TGTGCCAGCAGCGTAGAAGTGGAGTATAACCAGTTCTTC
d_gene: NA; v_gene: TRBV5-6; abundance: NA; j_gene: TRBJ2-6; CDR3aa: CASSLALLVTVSGANVLTF; CDR3nt: TGTGCCAGCAGCTTGGCGCTTCTGGTGACTGTCTCTGGGGCCAACGTCCTGACTTTC
d_gene: NA; v_gene: TRBV18; abundance: NA; j_gene: TRBJ2-7; CDR3aa: CASSPQGVENEQYF; CDR3nt: TGTGCCAGCTCACCACAAGGGGTGGAAAACGAGCAGTACTTC
d_gene: TRBD1; v_gene: TRBV7-3; abundance: NA; j_gene: TRBJ2-6; CDR3aa: CASSLTGSGANVLTF; CDR3nt: TGTGCCAGCAGCTTGACAGGGTCTGGGGCCAACGTCCTGACTTTC
d_gene: NA; v_gene: TRBV6-5; abundance: NA; j_gene: TRBJ2-1; CDR3aa: CASSYSGQDNEQFF; CDR3nt: TGTGCCAGCAGTTACTCTGGACAAGACAATGAGCAGTTCTTC
d_gene: NA; v_gene: TRBV28; abundance: NA; j_gene: TRBJ1-4; CDR3aa: CASSFPGNEKLFF; CDR3nt: TGTGCCAGCAGTTTTCCCGGGAATGAAAAACTGTTTTTT